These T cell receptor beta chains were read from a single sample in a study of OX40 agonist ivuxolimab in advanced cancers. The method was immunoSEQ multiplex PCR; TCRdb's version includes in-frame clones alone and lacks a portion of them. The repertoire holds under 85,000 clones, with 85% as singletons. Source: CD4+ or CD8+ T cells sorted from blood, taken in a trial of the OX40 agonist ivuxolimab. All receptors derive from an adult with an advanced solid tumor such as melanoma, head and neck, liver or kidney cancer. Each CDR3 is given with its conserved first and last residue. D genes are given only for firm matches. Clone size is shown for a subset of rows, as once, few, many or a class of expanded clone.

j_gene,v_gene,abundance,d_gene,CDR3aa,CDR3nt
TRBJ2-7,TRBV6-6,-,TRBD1,CASIRNNKGGSEQYF,TGTGCCAGCATTCGCAACAACAAAGGGGGCTCCGAGCAGTACTTC
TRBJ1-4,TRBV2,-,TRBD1,CASSGQGAIEKLFF,TGTGCCAGCAGTGGACAGGGGGCGATTGAAAAACTGTTTTTT
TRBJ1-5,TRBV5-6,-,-,CASSSLPGQPQHF,TGTGCCAGCAGCTCACTTCCAGGGCAGCCCCAGCATTTT
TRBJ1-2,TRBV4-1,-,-,CASKGSNYGYTF,TGCGCCAGCAAGGGGTCTAACTATGGCTACACCTTC
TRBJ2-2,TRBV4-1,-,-,CASSQDLRAGDYTGELFF,TGCGCCAGCAGCCAAGACCTTAGGGCAGGGGACTACACCGGGGAGCTGTTTTTT
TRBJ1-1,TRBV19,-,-,CASRQRQTMNTEAFF,TGTGCCAGCCGACAACGCCAAACCATGAACACTGAAGCTTTCTTT
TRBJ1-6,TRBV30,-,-,CAWSRTGTNSPLHF,TGTGCCTGGAGTAGGACGGGGACGAATTCACCCCTCCACTTT
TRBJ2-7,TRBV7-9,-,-,CASSFQARGARHYEQYF,TGTGCCAGCAGCTTCCAAGCCCGGGGGGCCCGACATTACGAGCAGTACTTC
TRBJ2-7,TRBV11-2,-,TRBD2,CASTPGFIGSGDTYEQYF,TGTGCCAGCACCCCGGGCTTTATTGGTAGCGGGGATACCTACGAGCAGTACTTC
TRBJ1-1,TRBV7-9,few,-,CASSLQGNTEAFF,TGTGCCAGCAGCTTACAGGGGAACACTGAAGCTTTCTTT
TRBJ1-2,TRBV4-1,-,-,CASSQLDQYGYTF,TGCGCCAGCAGCCAACTGGACCAGTATGGCTACACCTTC
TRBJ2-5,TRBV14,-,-,CASSQLYQETQYF,TGTGCCAGCAGCCAACTCTACCAAGAGACCCAGTACTTC
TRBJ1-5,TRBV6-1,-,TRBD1,CASSGTGVSNQPQHF,TGTGCCAGCAGTGGGACAGGGGTGAGCAATCAGCCCCAGCATTTT
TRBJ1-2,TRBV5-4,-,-,CASSLDRNYGYTF,TGTGCCAGCAGCCTGGACAGAAACTATGGCTACACCTTC
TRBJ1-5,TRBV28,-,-,CASSLKVRSGDQPQHF,TGTGCCAGCAGTTTGAAGGTACGTTCGGGGGACCAGCCCCAGCATTTT
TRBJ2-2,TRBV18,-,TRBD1,CASSAGTGPGELFF,TGTGCCAGCTCGGCCGGGACAGGGCCCGGGGAGCTGTTTTTT
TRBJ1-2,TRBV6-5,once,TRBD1,CASSYYLDRATGYTF,TGTGCCAGCAGTTACTACCTGGACAGGGCAACGGGCTACACCTTC
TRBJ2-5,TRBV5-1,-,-,CASRTRGGQETQYF,TGCGCCAGCAGGACGAGAGGGGGTCAAGAGACCCAGTACTTC
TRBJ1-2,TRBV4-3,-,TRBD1,CASSQDPADRVLGGYTF,TGCGCCAGCAGCCAAGACCCCGCGGACAGGGTATTGGGTGGCTACACCTTC
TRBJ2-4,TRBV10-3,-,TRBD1,CAIRPDRTSKNIQYF,TGTGCCATCAGGCCGGACAGGACATCCAAAAACATTCAGTACTTC
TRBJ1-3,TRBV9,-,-,CASRDDRQPGNTIYF,TGTGCCAGCAGGGATGACAGGCAGCCTGGAAACACCATATATTTT
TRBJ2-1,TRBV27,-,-,CASSRGLGDNEQFF,TGTGCCAGCAGCCGGGGCCTGGGGGACAATGAGCAGTTCTTC
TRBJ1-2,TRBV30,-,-,CAWSVVGNGYTF,TGTGCCTGGAGTGTTGTAGGAAATGGCTACACCTTC
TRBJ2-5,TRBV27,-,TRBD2,CASSPLAAGQETQYF,TGTGCCAGCAGTCCCCTAGCGGCAGGACAAGAGACCCAGTACTTC
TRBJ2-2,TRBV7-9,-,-,CASSLLASGELFF,TGTGCCAGCAGCTTATTAGCAAGCGGGGAGCTGTTTTTT